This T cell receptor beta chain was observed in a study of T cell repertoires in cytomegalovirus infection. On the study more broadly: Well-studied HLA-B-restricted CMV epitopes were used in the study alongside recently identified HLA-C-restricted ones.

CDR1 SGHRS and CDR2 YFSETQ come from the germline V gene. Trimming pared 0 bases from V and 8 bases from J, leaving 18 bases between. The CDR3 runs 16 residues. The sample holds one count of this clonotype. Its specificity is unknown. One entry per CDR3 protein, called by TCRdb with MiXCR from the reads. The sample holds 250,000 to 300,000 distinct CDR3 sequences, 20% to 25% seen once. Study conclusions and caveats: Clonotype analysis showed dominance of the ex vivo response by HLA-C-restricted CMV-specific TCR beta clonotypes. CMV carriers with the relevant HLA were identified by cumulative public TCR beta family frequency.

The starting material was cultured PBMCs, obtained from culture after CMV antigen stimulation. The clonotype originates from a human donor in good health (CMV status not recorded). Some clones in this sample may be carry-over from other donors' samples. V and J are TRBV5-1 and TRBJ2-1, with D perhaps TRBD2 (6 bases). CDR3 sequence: CASSLGLDYQVDEQFF. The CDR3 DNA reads TGCGCCAGCAGCTTGGGTCTGGACTACCAGGTCGATGAGCAGTTCTTC.